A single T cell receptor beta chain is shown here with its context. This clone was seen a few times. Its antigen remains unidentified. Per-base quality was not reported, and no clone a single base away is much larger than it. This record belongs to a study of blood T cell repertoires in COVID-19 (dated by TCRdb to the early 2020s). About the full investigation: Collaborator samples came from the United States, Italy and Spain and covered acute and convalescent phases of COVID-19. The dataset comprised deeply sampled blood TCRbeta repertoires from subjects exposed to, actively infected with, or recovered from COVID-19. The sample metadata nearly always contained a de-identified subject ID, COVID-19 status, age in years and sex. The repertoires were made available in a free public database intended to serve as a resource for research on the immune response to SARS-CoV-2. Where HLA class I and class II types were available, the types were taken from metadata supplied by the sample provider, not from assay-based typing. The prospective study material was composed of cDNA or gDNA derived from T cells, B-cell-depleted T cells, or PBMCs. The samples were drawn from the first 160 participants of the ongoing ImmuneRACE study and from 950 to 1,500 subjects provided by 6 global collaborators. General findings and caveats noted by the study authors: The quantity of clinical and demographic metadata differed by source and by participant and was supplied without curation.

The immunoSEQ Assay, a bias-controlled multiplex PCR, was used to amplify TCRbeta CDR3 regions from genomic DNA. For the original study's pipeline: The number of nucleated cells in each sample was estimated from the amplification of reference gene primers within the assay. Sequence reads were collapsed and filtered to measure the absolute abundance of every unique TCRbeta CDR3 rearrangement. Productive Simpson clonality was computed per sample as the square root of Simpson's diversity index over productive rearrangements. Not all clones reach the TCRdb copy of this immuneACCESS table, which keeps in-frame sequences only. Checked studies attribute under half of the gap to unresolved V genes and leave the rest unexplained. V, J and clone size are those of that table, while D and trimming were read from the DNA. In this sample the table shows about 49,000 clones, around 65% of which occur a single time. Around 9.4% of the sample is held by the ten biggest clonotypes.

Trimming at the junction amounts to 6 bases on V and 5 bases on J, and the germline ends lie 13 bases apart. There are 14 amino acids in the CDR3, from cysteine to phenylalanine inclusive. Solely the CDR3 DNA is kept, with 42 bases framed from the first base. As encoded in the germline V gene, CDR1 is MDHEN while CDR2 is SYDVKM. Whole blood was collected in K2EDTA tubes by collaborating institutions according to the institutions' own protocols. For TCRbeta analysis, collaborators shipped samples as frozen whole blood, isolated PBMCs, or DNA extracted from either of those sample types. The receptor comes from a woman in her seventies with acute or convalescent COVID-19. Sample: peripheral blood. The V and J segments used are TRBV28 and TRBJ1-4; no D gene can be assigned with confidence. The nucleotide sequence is TGTGCCAGCAGCCCCGGGAAGTGGAATGAAAAACTGTTTTTT. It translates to CASSPGKWNEKLFF.